This entry lists 7 T cell receptor beta chains sequenced from one sample in a study of blood T cell repertoires in COVID-19. Generated by immunoSEQ multiplex PCR, the TCRdb table keeps only in-frame clones and is missing some. The sample yields over 200,000 clones, 84% seen once. The sample taken for sequencing was PBMCs or T cells enriched from blood (not recorded which). Source of these receptors: a woman aged 40 to 50 who had recovered from COVID-19.

This chain uses TRBV5-1 with TRBJ2-3; D is uncertain. In germline, CDR1 is SGHRS, CDR2 YFSETQ. The CDR3 loop spans 14 amino acids. Trimming took off 8 bases at V and 0 bases at J, with 13 bases between the two ends. The CDR3 here is CASLYTLSTDTQYF. CDR3 nucleotide sequence: TGCGCCAGTTTGTATACTTTGAGCACAGATACGCAGTATTTT. Combining the CDR3 with reference TRBV5-1 and TRBJ2-3 gives the whole variable domain KAGVTQTPRYLIKTRGQQVTLSCSPISGHRSVSWYQQTPGQGLQFLFEYFSETQRNKGNFPGRFSGRQFSNSRSEMNVSTLELGDSALYLCASLYTLSTDTQYFGPGTRLTVL.

This clone was seen more than once but under ten times. The V gene is TRBV10-3, the J gene TRBJ1-2; possibly TRBD1 for D (5 bases). Per the germline V gene, CDR1 is ENHRY and CDR2 is SYGVKD. Trimming stripped 9 bases from V and 4 bases from J, with 12 bases between. This CDR3 region has 12 residues. The CDR3: CAIHGQTYGYTF. The CDR3 DNA sequence: TGTGCCATACATGGACAAACCTATGGCTACACCTTC.

The CDR3 DNA reads as TGTGCCAGCAGCCCCTGGGACAAGGTCCCTCATGGCTACACCTTC. This encodes CASSPWDKVPHGYTF. This sequence joins TRBV3-1 (or the pseudogene TRBV3-2) and TRBJ1-2, with D perhaps TRBD1 (6 bases). In germline, CDR1 is LGHDT, CDR2 YNNKEL (reference sequence). V lost 4 bases and J 6 bases, leaving 18 bases between the germline ends. CDR3 length: 15 amino acids.

The rearrangement joins TRBV5-1 to TRBJ1-2; D is undetermined. CDR1 is SGHRS, CDR2 YFSETQ, per germline. V shed 1 base and J shed 5 bases, with 6 bases lying between them. CDR3 size: 12 residues. CDR3 DNA sequence: TGCGCCAGCAGCTTGTCCGGGTATGGCTACACCTTC. It specifies CASSLSGYGYTF.

The chain combines TRBV2 with TRBJ2-3; no definite D call. V gave up 3 bases and J gave up 3 bases, with 10 bases separating them. Germline values: CDR1 SNHLY, CDR2 FYNNEI. The CDR3 covers 14 residues. The CDR3 bases are TGTGCCAGCAGTGAGTTGAGGCGAACAGATACGCAGTATTTT. Translation gives CASSELRRTDTQYF.

V usage is TRBV21-1 and J usage is TRBJ2-7; the DNA was not used to check the table's D call, TRBD1. TRBV21-1 is flagged as a pseudogene. The CDR3 is made up of 17 amino acids. CDR3 DNA sequence: TGTGCCAGCAGCAGGTCCCGGGACAGGGTACCCTCCTACGAGCAGTACTTC. Translation: CASSRSRDRVPSYEQYF.

The gene calls are TRBV28 and TRBJ1-5, with 9 nucleotides matching TRBD1. The trim removed 8 bases at V and 1 base at J, leaving 6 bases unmatched. The CDR3 is made up of 15 amino acids. CDR1 and CDR2 (germline): MDHEN, SYDVKM. The DNA of the CDR3 is TGTGCCAGCTCGGGACAGGGACGGAGCAATCAGCCCCAGCATTTT. It specifies CASSGQGRSNQPQHF.